These 26 T cell receptor beta chains came from one sample sequenced in a study of OX40 agonist ivuxolimab in advanced cancers. Libraries were made using the immunoSEQ multiplex PCR assay. TCRdb limited this immuneACCESS table to in-frame rearrangements with V and J called. A share of clones is missing; checked studies link under half to unresolved V genes, and the rest is unexplained. The sample includes 55,000 to 70,000 clones, with approximately 84% observed a single time. The ten largest clonotypes hold about 5.1% of the sample. The sample in question was CD4+ or CD8+ T cells sorted from blood, obtained in a trial of the OX40 agonist ivuxolimab. Source of these receptors: an adult with an advanced solid tumor such as melanoma, head and neck, liver or kidney cancer.

V gene TRBV20-1 combines with J gene TRBJ2-3, with D perhaps matching TRBD2 (5 bases). Germline CDR1 reads DFQATT; CDR2 reads SNEGSKA (reference sequence). This CDR3 spans 11 amino acids. The V end lost 7 bases, the J end lost 5 bases, and 10 bases lay between the germline ends. CDR3 region: CSGLAKDTQYF. CDR3 DNA sequence: TGCAGTGGGCTAGCTAAAGATACGCAGTATTTT.

The chain carries TRBV7-2 and TRBJ2-7; TRBD1 matches 7 bases. J lost 4 bases, V lost 4 bases, and 4 bases had no gene match. The germline CDR1 and CDR2 sequences are SGHTA and FQGNSA. This CDR3 comprises 13 residues. The CDR3 coding sequence is TGTGCCAGCAGCTCCTCACAGGGGTACGAGCAGTACTTC. The encoded protein is CASSSSQGYEQYF.

CDR3: CASSFLGGPTNEQFF. In DNA, the CDR3 is TGTGCCAGCAGCTTTCTAGGAGGCCCCACGAATGAGCAGTTCTTC. This sequence joins TRBV7-9 and TRBJ2-1; possible D gene TRBD2, 5 bases. Per germline, CDR1 SEHNR and CDR2 FQNEAQ (reference sequence). CDR3 length: 15 amino acids. V shed 3 bases and J shed 7 bases, with 16 bases lying between them.

This clone was found a few times. The rearrangement uses TRBV5-1 and TRBJ2-5; 11 bases map to TRBD1. With 3 bases clipped from V and 6 bases from J, the junction kept 10 bases outside the gene matches. CDR1 and CDR2 from the germline V gene are SGHRS and YFSETQ. The CDR3 totals 16 residues. The CDR3 nucleotides read TGCGCCAGCAGCTCCTCTGCCGGGACAGGGGGGAAGACCCAGTACTTC. It is translated as CASSSSAGTGGKTQYF.

Concerning this clone: Other DNA sequences of this sample code for an identical CDR3. The chain couples TRBV5-4 to TRBJ1-4, with D perhaps TRBD1 (5 bases). The CDR3 extends over 13 amino acids. The V end was cut by 1 base, the J end by 6 bases, with 7 bases between. Germline V CDR1 and CDR2: SGHNT, YYREEE (reference sequence). CDR3 in amino acids: CASSLPGDEKLFF. As DNA, the CDR3 is TGTGCCAGCAGCTTGCCGGGGGATGAAAAACTGTTTTTT.

This chain links TRBV5-1 with TRBJ2-7, with D hard to call. V was trimmed by 1 base and J by 3 bases, leaving 11 bases between them. This CDR3 region has 14 residues. Germline CDR1 reads SGHRS; CDR2 reads YFSETQ. The CDR3 loop reads CASSLSSDRYEQYF. The CDR3 coding sequence is TGCGCCAGCAGCTTGTCTTCGGACCGCTACGAGCAGTACTTC.

The V gene is TRBV11-2, the J gene TRBJ2-7; D ambiguous. Germline loops: CDR1 SGHAT, CDR2 FQNNGV. V was shortened by 4 bases and J by 4 bases, with 11 bases between the two germline ends. CDR3 length equals 13 residues. In DNA, the CDR3 is TGTGCCAGCAGCTACCCGGTTCCGTACGAGCAGTACTTC. Translating gives CASSYPVPYEQYF.

This chain uses TRBV7-9 with TRBJ2-4; D remains unclear. Per germline, CDR1 SEHNR and CDR2 FQNEAQ (reference sequence). V was cut by 1 base and J by 9 bases, with 13 bases left in between. The CDR3 totals 14 residues. CDR3 protein: CASSLGSVYSIQYF. DNA for the CDR3: TGTGCCAGCAGCTTAGGTTCAGTGTACAGCATTCAGTACTTC.

V is TRBV7-9 and J is TRBJ2-1; no clear D gene. Germline CDR1 and CDR2: SEHNR and FQNEAQ (reference sequence). The CDR3 is 14 residues long. Trimming cost V 6 bases and J 0 bases, with 9 bases left between them. The chain's CDR3 is CASRMASSYNEQFF. In DNA form, the CDR3 reads TGTGCCAGCAGAATGGCTAGCTCCTACAATGAGCAGTTCTTC.

The rearrangement links TRBV15 to TRBJ2-7; D might be TRBD1 (6 bases). V shed 3 bases and J shed 1 base, with 16 bases lying between them. Germline loops: CDR1 LNHNV, CDR2 YYDKDF (reference sequence). CDR3 length: 16 amino acids. The CDR3 spells CATSRGRTDLSYEQYF. CDR3 nucleotide sequence: TGTGCCACCAGCAGGGGCAGGACAGATCTGTCCTACGAGCAGTACTTC.

The chain employs TRBV28 and TRBJ1-2; TRBD1 agrees at 9 bases. In germline, CDR1 is MDHEN, CDR2 SYDVKM. The CDR3 covers 12 residues. J lost 6 bases, V lost 7 bases, and 3 bases had no gene match. CDR3 sequence reads: CASIGTGNGYTF. CDR3 DNA sequence: TGTGCCAGCATTGGGACAGGGAATGGCTACACCTTC.

This rearrangement joins TRBV12-5 to TRBJ2-5; 7 positions match TRBD1. From germline, CDR1 is LGHNT and CDR2 FRNRAP. The CDR3 has 14 residues. V lost 4 bases and J lost 3; bases outside the gene matches: 5. The CDR3 sequence: CASGSGTEEETQYF. The CDR3 nucleotides are TGTGCTAGTGGTTCGGGGACAGAAGAAGAGACCCAGTACTTC.

This clone was seen a few times. The rearrangement uses TRBV28 and TRBJ1-4, with D possibly matching TRBD1 (5 bases). The CDR3 has 13 amino acids. V lost 8 bases to trimming and J lost 3 bases, with 10 bases between them. Germline CDR1 reads MDHEN; CDR2 reads SYDVKM. The CDR3 reads CASRGVPNEKLFF. The CDR3 region has the DNA TGTGCCAGCCGGGGGGTACCTAATGAAAAACTGTTTTTT. Looking up the rest from reference TRBV28 and TRBJ1-4 gives the full variable domain: DVKVTQSSRYLVKRTGEKVFLECVQDMDHENMFWYRQDPGLGLRLIYFSYDVKMKEKGDIPEGYSVSREKKERFSLILESASTNQTSMYLCASRGVPNEKLFFGSGTQLSVL.

The table lists this clone with a count of one. The chain has TRBV4-3 and TRBJ1-1; D gene ambiguous. V dropped 0 bases and J dropped 0 bases, with 8 bases sitting between them. This CDR3 has 15 amino acids. The germline gives CDR1 LGHNA, CDR2 YSLEER. The CDR3 sequence: CASSQDDQLNTEAFF. The CDR3 DNA reads as TGCGCCAGCAGCCAAGATGATCAGCTGAACACTGAAGCTTTCTTT.

The chain has TRBV19 and TRBJ2-5, with D perhaps matching TRBD2 (7 bases). Trimming pared 4 bases from V and 4 bases from J, leaving 13 bases between. CDR3 length: 14 amino acids. Germline CDR1 is LNHDA and CDR2 is SQIVND (reference sequence). The CDR3 protein is CASSSIGGGETQYF. The CDR3 DNA reads as TGTGCCAGTAGTAGTATAGGGGGGGGAGAGACCCAGTACTTC.

The chain links TRBV27 to TRBJ2-5, with D maybe TRBD2 (7 bases). The CDR3 is 14 amino acids. Germline V lookup: CDR1 MNHEY, CDR2 SMNVEV (reference sequence). V dropped 6 bases and J dropped 4 bases, with 15 bases sitting between them. The CDR3 is CASSLGGGGETQYF. CDR3 bases: TGTGCCAGCAGCTTGGGGGGGGGCGGAGAGACCCAGTACTTC.

The rearrangement joins TRBV30 to TRBJ1-4; D may be TRBD1 (5 bases). This CDR3 contains 14 residues. Germline V gene lookup returns CDR1 GTSNPN and CDR2 SVGIG (reference sequence). Trimming shortened V by 0 bases and J by 5 bases, and 10 bases separated the two germline ends. CDR3 region: CAWSVRGGNEKLFF. Here the CDR3 DNA reads TGTGCCTGGAGTGTACGGGGGGGAAATGAAAAACTGTTTTTT. Complete variable domain (other parts from reference TRBV30 and TRBJ1-4): SQTIHQWPATLVQPVGSPLSLECTVEGTSNPNLYWYRQAAGRGLQLLFYSVGIGQISSEVPQNLSASRPQDRQFILSSKKLLLSDSGFYLCAWSVRGGNEKLFFGSGTQLSVL.

This rearrangement joins TRBV28 to TRBJ1-5, with a weak D call TRBD1 (6 bases). The germline CDR1 and CDR2 sequences are MDHEN and SYDVKM. Trimming removed 3 bases at V and 9 bases at J, with 12 bases between. This CDR3 region has 13 residues. The CDR3 DNA reads TGTGCCAGCAGTTTGGGGGGGCGGGGGCCCCAGCATTTT. It yields the protein CASSLGGRGPQHF.

The CDR3 DNA reads as TGCGCCAGCAGCCCGGGACCTGCCGAGCGGCAGTACTTC. Its translation is CASSPGPAERQYF. The chain is built from TRBV10-1 and TRBJ2-7; D possibly uses TRBD1 or TRBD2 (5 bases each). The germline V and J ends were trimmed by 6 bases and 9 bases, with 18 bases remaining between them. Per the germline V gene, CDR1 is WNHNN and CDR2 is SYGVQD (reference sequence). This CDR3 comprises 13 residues.

The chain couples TRBV18 to TRBJ2-2; D ambiguous. The germline CDR1 and CDR2 sequences are KGHSH and LQKENI. Trimming cost V 1 base and J 5 bases, with 5 bases left between them. The CDR3 spans 13 residues. Here the CDR3 reads CASSPQGTGELFF. The CDR3 DNA follows: TGTGCCAGCTCACCACAGGGAACCGGGGAGCTGTTTTTT.

The table lists this clone with a few counts. The chain recombines TRBV12-5 with TRBJ2-7; D remains unclear. The CDR3 length is 13 residues. The V gene's germline CDR1 is LGHNT and CDR2 FRNRAP. This chain's CDR3 is CAPLGKVAYEQYF. The CDR3 nucleotides read TGTGCCCCTTTAGGCAAAGTAGCCTACGAGCAGTACTTC.

Here the CDR3 reads CANRDRNTGELFF. Here the CDR3 DNA reads TGTGCCAACCGGGACCGAAACACCGGGGAGCTGTTTTTT. The rearrangement joins TRBV30 to TRBJ2-2, with D perhaps being TRBD1 or TRBD2 (5 bases each). The V gene's germline CDR1 is GTSNPN and CDR2 SVGIG (reference sequence). V lost 8 bases and J 2 bases, leaving 12 bases between the germline ends. The CDR3 spans 13 residues.

The J gene is TRBJ2-2, the V gene TRBV10-3; 8 positions agree with TRBD1. There are 17 residues in the CDR3. V was clipped by 6 bases and J by 4 bases; unmatched bases: 13. In germline, CDR1 is ENHRY, CDR2 SYGVKD. This CDR3 is CAIRDVKYRGSTGELFF. CDR3 DNA: TGTGCCATCAGGGATGTCAAATACAGGGGGAGCACCGGGGAGCTGTTTTTT.

This clone has a handful of counts. The chain has TRBV6-1 and TRBJ2-2, with 11 bases that match TRBD2. The CDR3 totals 16 residues. V dropped 2 bases and J dropped 3; count of bases not matched to a gene: 2. Looked up from germline, CDR1 is MNHNS and CDR2 is SASEGT. Here the CDR3 reads CASSELAGGDTGELFF. In nucleotides, the CDR3 is TGTGCCAGCAGTGAACTAGCGGGAGGAGACACCGGGGAGCTGTTTTTT.

This sequence joins TRBV27 and TRBJ2-1; TRBD2 might be the D (6 bases). This CDR3 comprises 14 residues. Deletions cut 3 bases from V and 4 bases from J, with 10 bases between. Per the germline V gene, CDR1 is MNHEY and CDR2 is SMNVEV (reference sequence). The CDR3, as DNA: TGTGCCAGCAGTTTGGAGGGACCATACAATGAGCAGTTCTTC. Amino acid sequence: CASSLEGPYNEQFF.

The chain links TRBV27 to TRBJ2-4, with TRBD1 matching 7 bases. This CDR3 has 16 residues. Looked up from germline, CDR1 is MNHEY and CDR2 is SMNVEV (reference sequence). J gave up 7 bases and V 5 bases, and 14 bases lay outside the gene matches. The CDR3 DNA reads as TGTGCCAGCAGTACCGACAGGGATTCCCCCAGGAACATTCAGTACTTC. Translation gives CASSTDRDSPRNIQYF.